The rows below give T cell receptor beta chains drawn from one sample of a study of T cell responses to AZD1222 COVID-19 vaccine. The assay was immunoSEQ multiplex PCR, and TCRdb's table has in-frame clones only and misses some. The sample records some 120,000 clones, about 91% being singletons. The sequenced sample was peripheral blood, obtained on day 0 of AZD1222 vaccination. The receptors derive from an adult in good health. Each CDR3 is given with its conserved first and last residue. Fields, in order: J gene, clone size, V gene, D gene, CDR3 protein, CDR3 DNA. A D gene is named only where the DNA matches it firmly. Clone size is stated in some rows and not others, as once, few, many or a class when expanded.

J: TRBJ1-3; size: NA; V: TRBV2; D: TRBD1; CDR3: CASRGDRGNTIYF; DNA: TGTGCCAGCAGGGGAGACAGGGGGAACACCATATATTTT
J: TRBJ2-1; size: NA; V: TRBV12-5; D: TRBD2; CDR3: CASGSASGGGRMSSEQFF; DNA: TGTGCTAGTGGCTCCGCGAGCGGGGGGGGTAGGATGAGCAGTGAGCAGTTCTTC
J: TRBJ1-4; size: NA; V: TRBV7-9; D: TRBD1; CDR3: CASSRGQGAQNEKLFF; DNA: TGTGCCAGCAGCAGAGGACAGGGGGCCCAGAATGAAAAACTGTTTTTT
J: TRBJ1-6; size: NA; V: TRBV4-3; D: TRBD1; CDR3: CASSQDLGGSGQGSYNSPLHF; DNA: TGCGCCAGCAGCCAAGATCTGGGGGGATCTGGACAGGGGTCCTATAATTCACCCCTCCACTTT
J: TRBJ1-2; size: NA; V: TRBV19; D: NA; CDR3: CASSIGSAGTYGYTF; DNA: TGTGCCAGTAGTATAGGGTCTGCGGGCACTTATGGCTACACCTTC
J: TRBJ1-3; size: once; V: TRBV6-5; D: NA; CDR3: CASSYTEGGDHIYF; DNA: TGTGCCAGCAGTTACACTGAGGGGGGTGACCATATATATTTT
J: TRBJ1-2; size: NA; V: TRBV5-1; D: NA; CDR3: CASSFVGDGYTF; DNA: TGCGCCAGCAGCTTTGTAGGGGATGGCTACACCTTC
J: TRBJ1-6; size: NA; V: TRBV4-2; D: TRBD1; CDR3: CASSQDNRMTGVDSPLHF; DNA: TGTGCCAGCAGCCAAGATAATCGGATGACAGGGGTGGATTCACCCCTCCACTTT
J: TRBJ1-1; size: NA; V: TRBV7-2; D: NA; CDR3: CASSFGERFSAETEAFF; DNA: TGTGCCAGCAGCTTTGGAGAGAGATTTTCTGCCGAAACTGAAGCTTTCTTT
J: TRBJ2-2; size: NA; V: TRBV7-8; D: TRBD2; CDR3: CASSLQWGGGNTGELFF; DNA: TGTGCCAGCAGCTTACAATGGGGCGGGGGGAACACCGGGGAGCTGTTTTTT
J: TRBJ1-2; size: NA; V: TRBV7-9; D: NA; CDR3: CASRPPLKAGYTF; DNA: TGTGCCAGCAGACCACCTCTCAAGGCGGGCTACACCTTC
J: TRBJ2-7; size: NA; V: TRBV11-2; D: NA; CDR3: CASSLVETFPYEQYF; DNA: TGTGCCAGCAGCTTAGTGGAGACATTCCCATACGAGCAGTACTTC
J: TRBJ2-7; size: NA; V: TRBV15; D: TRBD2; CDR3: CATSRDKTSGGFYEQYF; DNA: TGTGCCACCAGCAGAGATAAAACTAGCGGGGGTTTCTACGAGCAGTACTTC
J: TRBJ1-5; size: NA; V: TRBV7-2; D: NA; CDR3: CASSFNPNQPQHF; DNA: TGTGCCAGCAGCTTCAATCCGAATCAGCCCCAGCATTTT
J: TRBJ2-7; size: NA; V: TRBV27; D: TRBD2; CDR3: CASSLSGGSSYEQYF; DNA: TGTGCCAGCAGTTTATCCGGGGGGTCCTCCTACGAGCAGTACTTC
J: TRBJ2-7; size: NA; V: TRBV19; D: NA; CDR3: CASSTSDWMSSYEQYF; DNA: TGTGCCAGTAGTACATCGGACTGGATGAGCTCCTACGAGCAGTACTTC
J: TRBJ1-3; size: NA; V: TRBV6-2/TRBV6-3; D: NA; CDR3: CASSYIGTAGNTIYF; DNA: TGTGCCAGCAGTTACATCGGGACCGCTGGAAACACCATATATTTT
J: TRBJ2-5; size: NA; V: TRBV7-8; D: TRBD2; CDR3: CASSSGKLAEYYQETQYF; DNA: TGTGCCAGCAGCTCGGGCAAACTAGCGGAATACTACCAAGAGACCCAGTACTTC
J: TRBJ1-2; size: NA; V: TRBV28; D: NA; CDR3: CASSLPGNYGYTF; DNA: TGTGCCAGCAGTTTACCAGGAAACTATGGCTACACCTTC
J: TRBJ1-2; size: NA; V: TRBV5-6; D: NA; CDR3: CASSLRESDHYGYTF; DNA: TGTGCCAGCAGCTTGAGAGAGAGCGATCACTATGGCTACACCTTC
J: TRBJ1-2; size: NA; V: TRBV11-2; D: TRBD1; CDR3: CASRTTGGGGYTF; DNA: TGTGCCAGCAGGACGACAGGGGGAGGGGGCTACACCTTC
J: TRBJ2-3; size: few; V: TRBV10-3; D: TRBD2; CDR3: CAISDSGTSGLPSTDTQYF; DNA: TGTGCCATCAGTGACTCCGGGACTAGCGGCCTCCCGTCCACAGATACGCAGTATTTT
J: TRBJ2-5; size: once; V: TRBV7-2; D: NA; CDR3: CASSGDRLAPREETQYF; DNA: TGTGCCAGCAGCGGGGACAGACTAGCGCCGAGGGAAGAGACCCAGTACTTC
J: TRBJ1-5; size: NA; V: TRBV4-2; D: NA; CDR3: CASSQVGGSNQPQHF; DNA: TGTGCCAGCAGCCAGGTCGGAGGCAGCAATCAGCCCCAGCATTTT
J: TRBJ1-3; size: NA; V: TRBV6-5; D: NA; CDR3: CASTSGNSGNTIYF; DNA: TGTGCCAGCACCTCGGGTAACTCTGGAAACACCATATATTTT
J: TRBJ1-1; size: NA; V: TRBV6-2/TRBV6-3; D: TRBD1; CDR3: CASSSETGGRTEAFF; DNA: TGTGCCAGCAGTTCGGAAACAGGGGGCCGGACTGAAGCTTTCTTT
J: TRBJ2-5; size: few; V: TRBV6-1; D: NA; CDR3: CASSEGGGQYF; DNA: TGTGCCAGCAGTGAAGGTGGGGGCCAGTACTTC
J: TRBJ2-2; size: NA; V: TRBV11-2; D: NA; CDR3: CASSLYQEGTGELFF; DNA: TGTGCCAGCAGCTTATATCAGGAGGGGACCGGGGAGCTGTTTTTT
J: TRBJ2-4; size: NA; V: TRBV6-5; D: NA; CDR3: CASTRAVAKNIQYF; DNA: TGTGCCAGCACCAGGGCAGTAGCCAAAAACATTCAGTACTTC
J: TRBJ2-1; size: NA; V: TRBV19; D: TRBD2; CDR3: CASSPAGFKDEQFF; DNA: TGTGCCAGTAGCCCAGCGGGGTTTAAAGATGAGCAGTTCTTC
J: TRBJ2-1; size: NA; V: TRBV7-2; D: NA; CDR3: CASSLDGPPSSYNEQFF; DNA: TGTGCCAGCAGCTTAGATGGACCTCCTAGCTCCTACAATGAGCAGTTCTTC
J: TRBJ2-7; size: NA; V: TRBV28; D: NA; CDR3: CASSSPAGTYEQYF; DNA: TGTGCCAGCAGTTCCCCGGCAGGGACCTACGAGCAGTACTTC
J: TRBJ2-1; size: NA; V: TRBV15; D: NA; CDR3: CATSRDTSSNEQFF; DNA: TGTGCCACCAGCAGAGACACCTCATCAAATGAGCAGTTCTTC
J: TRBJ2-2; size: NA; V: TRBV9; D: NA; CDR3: CASSPNLLGGGGELFF; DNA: TGTGCCAGCAGTCCCAACCTCCTGGGGGGCGGCGGGGAGCTGTTTTTT
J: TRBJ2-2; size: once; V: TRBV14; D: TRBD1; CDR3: CASSLGQGVNTGELFF; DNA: TGTGCCAGCAGCCTAGGACAGGGGGTTAACACCGGGGAGCTGTTTTTT
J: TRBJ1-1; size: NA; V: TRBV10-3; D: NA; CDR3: CAIRDSTTNTEAFF; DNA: TGTGCCATCAGGGACAGTACGACGAACACTGAAGCTTTCTTT
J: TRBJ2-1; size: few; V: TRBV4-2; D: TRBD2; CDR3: CASSQPGTSAVNEQFF; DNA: TGTGCCAGCAGCCAACCCGGGACTAGCGCCGTCAATGAGCAGTTCTTC
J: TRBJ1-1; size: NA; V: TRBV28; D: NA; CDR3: CASSPLDRNTEAFF; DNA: TGTGCCAGCAGTCCGCTCGACCGGAACACTGAAGCTTTCTTT
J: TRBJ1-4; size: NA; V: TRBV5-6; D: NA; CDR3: CASSLVGNNEKLFF; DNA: TGTGCCAGCAGCTTGGTCGGAAATAATGAAAAACTGTTTTTT
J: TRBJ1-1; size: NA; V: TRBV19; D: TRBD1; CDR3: CASSTQGAVTEAFF; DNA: TGTGCCAGTAGTACACAGGGGGCGGTTACTGAAGCTTTCTTT
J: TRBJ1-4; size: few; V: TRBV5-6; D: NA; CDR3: CASSLSLNEKLFF; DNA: TGTGCCAGCAGCTTATCCTTAAATGAAAAACTGTTTTTT
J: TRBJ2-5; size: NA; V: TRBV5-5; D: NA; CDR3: CASSSRTALRETQYF; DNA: TGTGCCAGCAGCTCGCGGACAGCCCTTCGAGAGACCCAGTACTTC